A single sample gave rise to the 24 T cell receptor beta chains below, sequenced in a study of cytomegalovirus exposure and HLA in healthy donors. This PCR relied on a set of 60 Vbeta primers and 13 Jbeta primers. This table comes from immunoSEQ multiplex PCR, and its TCRdb copy is limited to in-frame clones, with some not included. The sample holds over 150,000 clones, 82% seen once. Sequences were obtained from PBMCs. The receptors were gathered from a man in his fifties or sixties in good health and CMV-seropositive.

This chain joins TRBV28 and TRBJ1-4; a weak D match, TRBD1 (6 bases). Germline CDR1 MDHEN, CDR2 SYDVKM. This CDR3 has 16 amino acids. Deletions cut 3 bases from V and 8 bases from J, with 19 bases between. The CDR3 DNA reads as TGTGCCAGCAGTTTTTTGGTTGGCAGCGGGGGCGAAAAACTGTTTTTT. Translation: CASSFLVGSGGEKLFF.

The chain is built from TRBV6-6 and TRBJ2-3; 8 nucleotides match TRBD2. This CDR3 spans 15 amino acids. V shed 5 bases, J shed 4 bases, and the junction held 8 bases outside the gene matches. Germline loops: CDR1 MNHNY, CDR2 SVGAGI (reference sequence). CDR3 nucleotides: TGTGCCAGCAGTCCCGGGACTAGTCGTGCAGATACGCAGTATTTT. It yields the protein CASSPGTSRADTQYF.

The chain joins TRBV10-3 to TRBJ1-5; D gene unclear. Per the germline V gene, CDR1 is ENHRY and CDR2 is SYGVKD. The CDR3 is made up of 14 amino acids. Trimming pared 0 bases from V and 6 bases from J, leaving 9 bases between. The CDR3 DNA follows: TGTGCCATCAGTGAGTCTGAGGGAGGTCAGCCCCAGCATTTT. Protein: CAISESEGGQPQHF.

The chain joins TRBV29-1 to TRBJ2-5; the match to TRBD2 covers 11 bases. J was trimmed by 7 bases and V by 4 bases; bases with no gene match: 11. Germline CDR1 SQVTM, CDR2 ANQGSEA. This CDR3 has 15 residues. CDR3 nucleotides: TGCAGCGTTGCCCCGGATAGCGGGGGGGCCGGGACCCAGTACTTC. This codes for CSVAPDSGGAGTQYF.

V usage is TRBV4-3 and J usage is TRBJ1-2; TRBD1 aligns across 7 bases. The CDR3 is 15 amino acids. V trimming: 0 bases; J trimming: 7 bases; junction bases outside the gene matches: 8. The germline gives CDR1 LGHNA, CDR2 YSLEER. CDR3 sequence: CASSQDPGQGGGYTF. As DNA, the CDR3 is TGCGCCAGCAGCCAAGATCCCGGCCAGGGGGGTGGCTACACCTTC.

The chain joins TRBV10-3 to TRBJ1-1; TRBD1 aligns across 7 bases. V shed 7 bases and J 5 bases; nucleotides not matched to a gene: 7. Germline V CDR1 and CDR2: ENHRY, SYGVKD. This CDR3 spans 13 amino acids. The CDR3, as DNA: TGTGCCATCAATGGAGGGGGCGCAACTGAAGCTTTCTTT. Translating gives CAINGGGATEAFF.

This clone appeared a single time. The chain joins TRBV19 to TRBJ1-4; 11 bases agree with TRBD1. The germline CDR1 and CDR2 sequences are LNHDA and SQIVND (reference sequence). The CDR3 runs to 15 residues. With V trimmed by 3 bases and J by 6 bases, 3 bases remained unmatched. As DNA, the CDR3 is TGTGCCAGTAGTATTTCGGGACAGGGGGATGAAAAACTGTTTTTT. This encodes CASSISGQGDEKLFF.

The DNA for the CDR3 is TGCGCCAGCAGCCAAAGGGGTGGCTCCTATAATTCACCCCTCCACTTT. Protein sequence: CASSQRGGSYNSPLHF. The chain combines TRBV4-3 with TRBJ1-6; a weak D match, TRBD1 (5 bases). Germline CDR1 is LGHNA and CDR2 is YSLEER. This CDR3 spans 16 amino acids. V shed 2 bases and J shed 0 bases, with 8 bases lying between them.

V and J are TRBV2 and TRBJ2-2; the match to TRBD1 covers 8 bases. CDR3 length: 14 residues. V lost 8 bases, J lost 6 bases, and 8 bases stayed unmatched. The V gene's germline CDR1 is SNHLY and CDR2 FYNNEI. The CDR3 sequence is CASGGQGWAGELFF. CDR3 nucleotide sequence: TGTGCCAGCGGAGGACAGGGATGGGCCGGGGAGCTGTTTTTT.

The chain has TRBV28 and TRBJ2-1, with 8 bases aligning to TRBD1. This CDR3 comprises 13 residues. Germline V gene sequence: CDR1 MDHEN, CDR2 SYDVKM. V dropped 7 bases and J dropped 3; count of bases not matched to a gene: 2. The CDR3 loop reads CASTTGDYNEQFF. In nucleotides, the CDR3 is TGTGCCAGCACGACAGGGGACTACAATGAGCAGTTCTTC.

This clone was recorded once. V gene TRBV28 combines with J gene TRBJ2-7; 7 nucleotides match TRBD2. After removal of 2 bases from V and 2 bases from J, the junction contained 6 bases not matched to a gene. The V gene's germline CDR1 is MDHEN and CDR2 SYDVKM. The CDR3 loop spans 15 amino acids. In nucleotides, the CDR3 is TGTGCCAGCAGTTTAGAACTAGCGTCCGCCTACGAGCAGTACTTC. It yields the protein CASSLELASAYEQYF.

This chain connects TRBV28 to TRBJ2-5, with D possibly being TRBD2 (5 bases). Trimming shortened V by 3 bases and J by 5 bases, and 13 bases separated the two germline ends. Germline-derived CDR1 and CDR2 are MDHEN and SYDVKM. The CDR3 contains 14 residues. The CDR3: CASSFDRGYETQYF. The CDR3 coding sequence is TGTGCCAGCAGTTTTGATCGCGGGTACGAGACCCAGTACTTC.

V usage is TRBV7-2 and J usage is TRBJ1-1; D remains unclear. V was clipped by 1 base and J by 1 base, with 7 bases between them. The CDR3 has 14 residues. Germline V gene data show CDR1 as SGHTA and CDR2 as FQGNSA. The CDR3 sequence: CASSLVARNTEAFF. The CDR3 DNA reads as TGTGCCAGCAGCTTAGTCGCGCGGAACACTGAAGCTTTCTTT.

The rearrangement links TRBV5-4 to TRBJ2-7; D is possibly TRBD1 (5 bases). Germline V gives CDR1 SGHNT, CDR2 YYREEE (reference sequence). The CDR3 totals 15 residues. Trimming took 1 base from V and 2 from J, leaving 13 bases between them. CDR3 nucleotides: TGTGCCAGCAGCTTGAATACAGGCGGAACCTACGAGCAGTACTTC. Its protein is CASSLNTGGTYEQYF.

The chain has TRBV13 and TRBJ2-3, with no clear D. Trimming removed 7 bases at V and 6 bases at J, with 20 bases between. Germline-derived CDR1 and CDR2 are PRHDT and FYEKMQ (reference sequence). The CDR3 contains 15 residues. This CDR3 reads CASKRHSSELDTQYF. The CDR3 DNA reads as TGTGCCAGCAAACGCCACTCATCCGAGTTGGATACGCAGTATTTT.

This clone appeared once. This chain links TRBV9 with TRBJ2-7, with D maybe TRBD2 (6 bases). The germline gives CDR1 SGDLS, CDR2 YYNGEE. The germline V and J ends were trimmed by 6 bases and 2 bases, with 18 bases remaining between them. The CDR3 extends over 15 amino acids. CDR3 nucleotide sequence: TGTGCCAGCACCCGGCCGGGGACTTTCACCTACGAGCAGTACTTC. Translating gives CASTRPGTFTYEQYF.

The chain recombines TRBV11-2 with TRBJ2-7; 7 positions match TRBD1. From germline, CDR1 is SGHAT and CDR2 FQNNGV. The ends lost 7 bases at V and 2 bases at J; junction bases unmatched: 5. This CDR3 has 13 residues. The CDR3 DNA reads as TGTGCCAGCACCACGACAGGGCCCTACGAGCAGTACTTC. Translating gives CASTTTGPYEQYF.

The V gene is TRBV6-4, the J gene TRBJ1-1; weak D call: TRBD1 (6 bases). The germline gives CDR1 MRHNA, CDR2 SNTAGT. The CDR3 has 13 amino acids. V was shortened by 3 bases and J by 5 bases, with 10 bases between the two germline ends. The CDR3 protein is CASSELQGTEAFF. CDR3 coding DNA: TGTGCCAGCAGTGAGCTACAGGGAACTGAAGCTTTCTTT.

In DNA form, the CDR3 reads TGTGCCAGCAGCTTGAATGGAGTCGCCTATAATTCACCCCTCCACTTT. This encodes CASSLNGVAYNSPLHF. V is TRBV5-6 and J is TRBJ1-6; D is unresolved. The CDR3 spans 16 residues. CDR1 SGHDT and CDR2 YYEEEE come from the germline V gene. Deletions cut 1 base from V and 2 bases from J, with 10 bases between.

The V gene is TRBV9, the J gene TRBJ1-1; a possible D gene is TRBD1 (6 bases). The CDR3 has 15 residues. Trimming removed 2 bases at V and 1 base at J, with 12 bases between. CDR1 and CDR2 from the germline V gene are SGDLS and YYNGEE. The CDR3 DNA reads TGTGCCAGCAGCGTCACAGGGTTTGGGAACACTGAAGCTTTCTTT. As protein: CASSVTGFGNTEAFF. The variable domain in full, with the rest retrieved from reference TRBV9 and TRBJ1-1, is DSGVTQTPKHLITATGQRVTLRCSPRSGDLSVYWYQQSLDQGLQFLIQYYNGEERAKGNILERFSAQQFPDLHSELNLSSLELGDSALYFCASSVTGFGNTEAFFGQGTRLTVV.

The V gene is TRBV28, the J gene TRBJ1-1; possibly TRBD1 for D (6 bases). This CDR3 is 16 amino acids long. The V gene lost 4 bases and the J gene lost 0 bases, with 15 bases spanning the gap. Germline lookup yields CDR1 MDHEN and CDR2 SYDVKM. In DNA form, the CDR3 reads TGTGCCAGCAGTTCAGCAGGGGCTAGACTGAACACTGAAGCTTTCTTT. This translates into CASSSAGARLNTEAFF.

The gene calls are TRBV7-2 and TRBJ2-7; the D is unclear. The CDR3 is made up of 15 amino acids. Germline V gene lookup returns CDR1 SGHTA and CDR2 FQGNSA. V was pared by 3 bases and J by 0 bases, with 12 bases between. CDR3 DNA: TGTGCCAGCAGCTTCCGGAGCGAGTTCTCCTACGAGCAGTACTTC. Translating gives CASSFRSEFSYEQYF.

The V gene is TRBV6-5, the J gene TRBJ2-7, with a possible D match to TRBD1 (5 bases). The V end was cut by 0 bases, the J end by 9 bases, with 12 bases between. Per the germline V gene, CDR1 is MNHEY and CDR2 is SVGAGI. The CDR3 has 13 residues. The CDR3 coding sequence is TGTGCCAGCAGTTACTCGCAGGGAATCGGGCAGTACTTC. It specifies CASSYSQGIGQYF.

The chain has TRBV19 and TRBJ1-2; D unresolved. CDR1 is LNHDA and CDR2 is SQIVND in the germline V gene (reference sequence). Trimming shortened V by 1 base and J by 4 bases, and 10 bases separated the two germline ends. The CDR3 extends over 14 amino acids. DNA for the CDR3: TGTGCCAGTAGTATAGCGATCGCTACCTATGGCTACACCTTC. Encoded protein: CASSIAIATYGYTF.